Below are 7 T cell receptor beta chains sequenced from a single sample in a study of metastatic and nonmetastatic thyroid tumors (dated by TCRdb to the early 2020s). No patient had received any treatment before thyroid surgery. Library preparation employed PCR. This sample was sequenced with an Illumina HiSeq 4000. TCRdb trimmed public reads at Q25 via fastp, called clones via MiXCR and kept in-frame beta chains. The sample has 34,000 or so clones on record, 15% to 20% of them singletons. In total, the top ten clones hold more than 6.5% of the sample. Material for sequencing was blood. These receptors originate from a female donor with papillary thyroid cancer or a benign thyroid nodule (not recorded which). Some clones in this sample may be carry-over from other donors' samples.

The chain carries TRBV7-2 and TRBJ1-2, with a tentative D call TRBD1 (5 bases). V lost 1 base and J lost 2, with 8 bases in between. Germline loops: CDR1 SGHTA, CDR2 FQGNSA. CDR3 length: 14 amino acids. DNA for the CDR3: TGTGCCAGCAGCTTAGGGGGCACCAACTATGGCTACACCTTC. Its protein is CASSLGGTNYGYTF.

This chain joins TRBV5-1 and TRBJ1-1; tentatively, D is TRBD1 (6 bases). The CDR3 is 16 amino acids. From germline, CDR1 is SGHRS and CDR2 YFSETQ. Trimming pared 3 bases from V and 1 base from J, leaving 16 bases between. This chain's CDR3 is CASSSCELGGNTEAFF. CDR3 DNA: TGCGCCAGCAGCTCGTGTGAACTAGGGGGGAACACTGAAGCTTTCTTT.

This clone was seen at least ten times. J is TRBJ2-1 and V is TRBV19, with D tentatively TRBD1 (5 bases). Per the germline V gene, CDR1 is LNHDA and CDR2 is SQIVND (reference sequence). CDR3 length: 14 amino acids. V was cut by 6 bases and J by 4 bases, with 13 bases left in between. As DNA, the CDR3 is TGTGCCAGTAGGCGGCAGGACAATTACAATGAGCAGTTCTTC. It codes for CASRRQDNYNEQFF.

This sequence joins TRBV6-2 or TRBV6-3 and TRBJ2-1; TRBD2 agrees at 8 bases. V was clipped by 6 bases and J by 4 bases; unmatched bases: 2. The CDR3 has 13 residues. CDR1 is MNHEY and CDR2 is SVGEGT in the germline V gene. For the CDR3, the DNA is TGTGCCAGCAGGAGCGGGGGTTACAATGAGCAGTTCTTC. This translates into CASRSGGYNEQFF.

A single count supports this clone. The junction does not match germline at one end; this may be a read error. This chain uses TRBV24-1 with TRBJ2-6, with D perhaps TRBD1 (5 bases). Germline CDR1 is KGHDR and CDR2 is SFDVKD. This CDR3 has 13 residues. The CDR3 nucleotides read TGTGCCACCATGGCCTGTGGGGCCAACGTCCTGAGTTTC. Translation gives CATMACGANVLSF.

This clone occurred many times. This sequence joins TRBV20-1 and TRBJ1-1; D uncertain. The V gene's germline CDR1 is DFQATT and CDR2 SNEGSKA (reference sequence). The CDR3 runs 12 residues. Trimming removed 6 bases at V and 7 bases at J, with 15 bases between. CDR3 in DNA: TGCAGTGCGGCGGGCCTCACTTATGAAGCTTTCTTT. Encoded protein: CSAAGLTYEAFF.

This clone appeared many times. CDR3 coding DNA: TGTGCCATCAGCAGTGGGGACCTGAACACTGAAGCTTTCTTT. Protein: CAISSGDLNTEAFF. V and J are TRBV10-3 and TRBJ1-1, with a weak D call TRBD1 (5 bases). Trimming stripped 6 bases from V and 0 bases from J, with 11 bases between. CDR3 length equals 14 residues. CDR1 is ENHRY, CDR2 SYGVKD, per germline.